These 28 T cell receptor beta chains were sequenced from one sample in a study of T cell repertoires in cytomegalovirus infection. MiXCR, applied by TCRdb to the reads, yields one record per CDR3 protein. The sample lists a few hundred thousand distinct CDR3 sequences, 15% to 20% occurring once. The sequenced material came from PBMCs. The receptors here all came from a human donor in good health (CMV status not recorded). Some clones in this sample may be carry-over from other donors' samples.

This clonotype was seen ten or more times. CDR3: CASSYGAGGTDTQYF. As DNA, the CDR3 is TGTGCCAGCAGTTACGGCGCAGGCGGCACAGATACGCAGTATTTT. The chain couples TRBV6-5 to TRBJ2-3; D is unresolved. CDR3 length: 15 residues. Germline assignment: CDR1 MNHEY and CDR2 SVGAGI. Deletions cut 2 bases from V and 1 base from J, with 10 bases between.

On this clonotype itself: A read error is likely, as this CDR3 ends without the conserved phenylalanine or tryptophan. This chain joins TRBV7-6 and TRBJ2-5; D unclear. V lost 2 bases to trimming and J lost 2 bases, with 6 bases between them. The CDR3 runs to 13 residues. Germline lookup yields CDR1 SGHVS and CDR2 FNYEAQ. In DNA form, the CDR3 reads TGTGCCAGCAGCTTAAATAGACAAGAGACCCAGTACTAC. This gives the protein CASSLNRQETQYY.

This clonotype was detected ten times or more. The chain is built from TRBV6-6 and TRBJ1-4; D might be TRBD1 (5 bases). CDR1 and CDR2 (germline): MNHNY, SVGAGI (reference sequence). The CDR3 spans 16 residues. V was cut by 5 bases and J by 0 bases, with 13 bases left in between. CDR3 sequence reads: CASSELQGSTNEKLFF. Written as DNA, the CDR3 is TGTGCCAGCAGTGAGCTGCAGGGATCAACTAATGAAAAACTGTTTTTT.

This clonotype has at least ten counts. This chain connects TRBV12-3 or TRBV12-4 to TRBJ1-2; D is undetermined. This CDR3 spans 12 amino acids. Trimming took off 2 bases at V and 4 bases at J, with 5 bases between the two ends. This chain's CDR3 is CASSLISYGYTF. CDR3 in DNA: TGTGCCAGCAGTTTAATCAGCTATGGCTACACCTTC.

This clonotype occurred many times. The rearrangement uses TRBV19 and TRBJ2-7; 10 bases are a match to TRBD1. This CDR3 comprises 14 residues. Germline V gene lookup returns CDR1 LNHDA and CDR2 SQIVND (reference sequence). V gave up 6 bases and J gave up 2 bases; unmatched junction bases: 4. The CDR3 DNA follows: TGTGCCAGTAGGAGGACAGGGGGTACCTACGAGCAGTACTTC. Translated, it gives CASRRTGGTYEQYF.

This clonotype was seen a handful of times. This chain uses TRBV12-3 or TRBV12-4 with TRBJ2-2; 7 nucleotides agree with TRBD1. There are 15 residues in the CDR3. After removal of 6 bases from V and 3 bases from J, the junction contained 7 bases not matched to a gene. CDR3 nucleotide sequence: TGTGCCAGCAGCTCGGACAGGAGCTACACCGGGGAGCTGTTTTTT. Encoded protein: CASSSDRSYTGELFF.

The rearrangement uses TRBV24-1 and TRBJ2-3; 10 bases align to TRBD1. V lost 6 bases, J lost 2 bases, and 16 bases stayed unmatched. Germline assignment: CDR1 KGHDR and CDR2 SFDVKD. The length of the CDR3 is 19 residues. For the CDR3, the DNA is TGTGCCACCAGTCCCACCGATGGGACAGGGGAGGGAACCACAGATACGCAGTATTTT. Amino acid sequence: CATSPTDGTGEGTTDTQYF.

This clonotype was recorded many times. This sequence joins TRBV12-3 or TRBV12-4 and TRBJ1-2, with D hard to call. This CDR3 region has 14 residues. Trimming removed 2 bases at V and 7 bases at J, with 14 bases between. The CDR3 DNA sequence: TGTGCCAGCAGTTTAACCCCGACCCGAGGTGGCTACACCTTC. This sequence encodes CASSLTPTRGGYTF.

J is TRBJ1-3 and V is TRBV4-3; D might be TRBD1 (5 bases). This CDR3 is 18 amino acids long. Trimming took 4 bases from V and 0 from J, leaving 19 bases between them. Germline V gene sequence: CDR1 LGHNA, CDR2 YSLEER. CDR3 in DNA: TGCGCCAGCAGCCGGAGCCCTGGGACTGTAGCCTCTGGAAACACCATATATTTT. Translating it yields CASSRSPGTVASGNTIYF.

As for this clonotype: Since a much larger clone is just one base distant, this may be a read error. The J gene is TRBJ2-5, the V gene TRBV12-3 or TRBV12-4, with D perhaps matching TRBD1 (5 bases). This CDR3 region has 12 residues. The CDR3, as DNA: TGTGCCAGCAGTAGACAGCAAGAGAACCAGTACTTC. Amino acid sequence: CASSRQQENQYF.

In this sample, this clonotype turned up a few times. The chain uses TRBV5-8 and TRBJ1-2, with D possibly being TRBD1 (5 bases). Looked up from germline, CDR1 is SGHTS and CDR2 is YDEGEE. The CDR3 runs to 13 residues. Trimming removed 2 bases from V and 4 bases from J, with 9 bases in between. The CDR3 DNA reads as TGTGCCAGCAGCTTTGGGGGAGCCTATGGCTACACCTTC. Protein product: CASSFGGAYGYTF. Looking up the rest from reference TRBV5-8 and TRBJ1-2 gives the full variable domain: EAGVTQSPTHLIKTRGQQATLRCSPISGHTSVYWYQQALGLGLQFLLWYDEGEERNRGNFPPRFSGRQFPNYSSELNVNALELEDSALYLCASSFGGAYGYTFGSGTRLTVV.

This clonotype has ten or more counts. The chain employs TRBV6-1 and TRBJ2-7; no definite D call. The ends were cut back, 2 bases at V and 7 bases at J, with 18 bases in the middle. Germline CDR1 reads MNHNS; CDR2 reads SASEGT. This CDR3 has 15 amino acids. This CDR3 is CASSEWGQRRTEQYF. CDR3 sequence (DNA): TGTGCCAGCAGTGAATGGGGTCAACGGCGGACGGAGCAGTACTTC.

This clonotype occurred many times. This CDR3 reads CASSLALASGVDTQYF. The CDR3 nucleotides are TGTGCCAGCAGCTTAGCGTTGGCTAGCGGGGTAGATACGCAGTATTTT. V is TRBV7-2 and J is TRBJ2-3; 9 bases agree with TRBD2. In germline, CDR1 is SGHTA, CDR2 FQGNSA. J was trimmed by 5 bases and V by 0 bases; bases with no gene match: 6. The CDR3 runs to 16 residues.

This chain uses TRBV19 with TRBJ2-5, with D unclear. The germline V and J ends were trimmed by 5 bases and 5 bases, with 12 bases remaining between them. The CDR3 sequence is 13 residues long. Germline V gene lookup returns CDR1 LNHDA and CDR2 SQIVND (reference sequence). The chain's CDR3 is CASSETLAETQYF. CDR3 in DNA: TGTGCCAGTAGTGAAACCCTCGCCGAGACCCAGTACTTC.

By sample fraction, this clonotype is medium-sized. CDR3 coding DNA: TGTGCCAGCAGCTTAGCGCTTAACGTTAGGGGGGAGACCCAGTACTTC. Residues: CASSLALNVRGETQYF. The chain links TRBV7-2 to TRBJ2-5, with D possibly TRBD1 on 6 matching bases. Trimming took off 0 bases at V and 5 bases at J, with 16 bases between the two ends. Germline V gene data show CDR1 as SGHTA and CDR2 as FQGNSA. This CDR3 region has 16 residues.

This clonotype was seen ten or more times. The CDR3: CASRGQLTRGYGYTF. CDR3 bases: TGTGCCAGCAGAGGACAGCTTACCCGAGGCTATGGCTACACCTTC. V is TRBV12-3 or TRBV12-4 and J is TRBJ1-2; TRBD1 might be the D (6 bases). The CDR3 runs to 15 residues. V lost 6 bases, J lost 4 bases, and 18 bases lay in between.

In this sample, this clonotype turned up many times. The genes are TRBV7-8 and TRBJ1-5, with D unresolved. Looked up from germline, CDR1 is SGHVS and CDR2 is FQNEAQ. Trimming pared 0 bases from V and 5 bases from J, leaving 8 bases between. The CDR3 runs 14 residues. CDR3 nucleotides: TGTGCCAGCAGCTTAGCACCCTGGGATCAGCCCCAGCATTTT. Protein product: CASSLAPWDQPQHF. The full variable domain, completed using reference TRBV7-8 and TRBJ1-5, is GAGVSQSPRYKVAKRGQDVALRCDPISGHVSLFWYQQALGQGPEFLTYFQNEAQLDKSGLPSDRFFAERPEGSVSTLKIQRTQQEDSAVYLCASSLAPWDQPQHFGDGTRLSIL.

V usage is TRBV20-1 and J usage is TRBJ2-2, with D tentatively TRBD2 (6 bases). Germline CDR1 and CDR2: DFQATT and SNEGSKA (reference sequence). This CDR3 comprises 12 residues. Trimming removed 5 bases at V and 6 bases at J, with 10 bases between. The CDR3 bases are TGCAGTGCTCGGGGGACCCCCGGGGAGCTGTTTTTT. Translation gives CSARGTPGELFF.

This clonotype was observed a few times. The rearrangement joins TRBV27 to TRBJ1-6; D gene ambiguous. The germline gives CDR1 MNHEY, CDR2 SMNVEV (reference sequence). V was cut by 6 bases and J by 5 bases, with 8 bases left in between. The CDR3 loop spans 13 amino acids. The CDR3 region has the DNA TGTGCCAGCAGGGAATTCAATAATTCACCCCTCCACTTT. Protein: CASREFNNSPLHF.

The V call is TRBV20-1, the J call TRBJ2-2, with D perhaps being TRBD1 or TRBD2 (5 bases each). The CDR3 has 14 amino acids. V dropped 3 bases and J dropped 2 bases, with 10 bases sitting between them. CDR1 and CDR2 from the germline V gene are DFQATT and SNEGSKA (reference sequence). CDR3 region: CSARGRDNTGELFF. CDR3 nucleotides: TGCAGTGCTAGGGGCAGGGACAACACCGGGGAGCTGTTTTTT.

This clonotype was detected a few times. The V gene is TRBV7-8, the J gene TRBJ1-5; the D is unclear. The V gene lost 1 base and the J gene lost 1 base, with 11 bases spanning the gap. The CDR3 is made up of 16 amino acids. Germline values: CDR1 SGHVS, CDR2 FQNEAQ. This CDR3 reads CASSLEYGSSNQPQHF. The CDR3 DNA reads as TGTGCCAGCAGCTTAGAATACGGTTCCAGCAATCAGCCCCAGCATTTT.

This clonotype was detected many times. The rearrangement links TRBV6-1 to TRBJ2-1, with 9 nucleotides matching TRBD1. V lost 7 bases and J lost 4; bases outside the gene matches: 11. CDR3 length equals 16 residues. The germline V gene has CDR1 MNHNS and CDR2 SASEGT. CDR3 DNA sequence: TGTGCCAGCACCCAATCGGGACAGGGACGATACAATGAGCAGTTCTTC. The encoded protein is CASTQSGQGRYNEQFF.

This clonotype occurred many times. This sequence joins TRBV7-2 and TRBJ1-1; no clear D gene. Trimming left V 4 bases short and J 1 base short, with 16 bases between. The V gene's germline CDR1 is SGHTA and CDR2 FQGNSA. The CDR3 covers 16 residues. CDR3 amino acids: CASSSFYETENTEAFF. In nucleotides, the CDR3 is TGTGCCAGCAGCTCCTTTTATGAGACTGAGAACACTGAAGCTTTCTTT.

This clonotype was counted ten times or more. The CDR3 sequence is CSAESNPYEQYF. The CDR3 region has the DNA TGCAGTGCCGAATCAAACCCATACGAGCAGTACTTC. The chain has TRBV20-1 and TRBJ2-7; D is uncertain. The V and J ends lost 6 bases and 4 bases respectively, with 13 bases between them. From germline, CDR1 is DFQATT and CDR2 SNEGSKA (reference sequence). The CDR3 loop spans 12 amino acids.

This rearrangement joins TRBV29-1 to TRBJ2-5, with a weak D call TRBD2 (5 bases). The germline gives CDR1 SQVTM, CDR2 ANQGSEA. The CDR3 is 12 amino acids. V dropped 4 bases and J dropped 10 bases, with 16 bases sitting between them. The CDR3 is CSVAGESRDQYF. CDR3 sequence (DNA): TGCAGCGTTGCCGGGGAAAGTAGGGACCAGTACTTC.

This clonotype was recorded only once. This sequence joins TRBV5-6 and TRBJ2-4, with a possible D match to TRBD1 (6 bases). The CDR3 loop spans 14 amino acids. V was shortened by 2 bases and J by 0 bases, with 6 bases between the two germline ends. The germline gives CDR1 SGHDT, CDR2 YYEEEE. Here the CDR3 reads CASSLGGAKNIQYF. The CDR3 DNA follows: TGTGCCAGCAGCTTAGGGGGAGCCAAAAACATTCAGTACTTC.

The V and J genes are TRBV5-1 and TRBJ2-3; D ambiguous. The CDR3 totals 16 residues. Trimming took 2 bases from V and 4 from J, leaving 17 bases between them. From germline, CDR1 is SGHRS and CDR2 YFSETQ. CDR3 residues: CASSFIPGVQADTQYF. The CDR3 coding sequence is TGCGCCAGCAGCTTCATCCCTGGGGTCCAGGCAGATACGCAGTATTTT. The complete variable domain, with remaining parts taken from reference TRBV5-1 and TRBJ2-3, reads KAGVTQTPRYLIKTRGQQVTLSCSPISGHRSVSWYQQTPGQGLQFLFEYFSETQRNKGNFPGRFSGRQFSNSRSEMNVSTLELGDSALYLCASSFIPGVQADTQYFGPGTRLTVL.

The CDR3, as DNA: TGCAGCGTGAGGTCAGGGCACTATGGCTACACCTTC. The encoded protein is CSVRSGHYGYTF. The rearrangement uses TRBV29-1 and TRBJ1-2; tentative D call: TRBD1 (5 bases). V gave up 6 bases and J gave up 3 bases, with 11 bases separating them. This CDR3 has 12 residues. Germline CDR1 is SQVTM and CDR2 is ANQGSEA.